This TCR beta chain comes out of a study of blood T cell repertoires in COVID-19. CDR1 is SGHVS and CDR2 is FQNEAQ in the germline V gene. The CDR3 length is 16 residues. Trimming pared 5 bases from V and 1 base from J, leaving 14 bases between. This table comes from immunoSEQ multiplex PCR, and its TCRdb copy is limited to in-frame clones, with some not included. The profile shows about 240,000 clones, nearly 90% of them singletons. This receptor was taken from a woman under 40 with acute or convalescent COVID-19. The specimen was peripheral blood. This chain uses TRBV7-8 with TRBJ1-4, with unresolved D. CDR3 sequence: CASSPRRFGTNEKLFF. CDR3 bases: TGTGCCAGCAGCCCCCGGAGGTTCGGAACTAATGAAAAACTGTTTTTT.